The TCR beta chain described here comes from a study of Ad26.COV2.S vaccination and SARS-CoV-2 variants. For the study at large: Enrolled in COV1001, the donor was in the Ad26.COV2.S trial arm, which received the vaccine. By the intramuscular route, Ad26.COV2.S was given once, or twice 56 days apart.

Assay used: immunoSEQ multiplex PCR; TCRdb lists only in-frame clones, some missing. The sample has about 680,000 clones, roughly 90% seen once. Noted treatment: roughly 19 received Ad26.COV2.S at low or high dose, single or two shots; about 5 received placebo; per-sample allocation not given. The investigators took samples on day 63 after the first vaccine or placebo injection. Study results and caveats: From the TCR breadth and depth analyses, total T cell responses may have been underestimated.

Details on this clone: Antigen: not known.

Trimming shortened V by 0 bases and J by 1 base, and 21 bases separated the two germline ends. Germline loops: CDR1 MNHNS, CDR2 SASEGT. This CDR3 is built from 19 residues. This rearrangement joins TRBV6-1 to TRBJ1-1, with TRBD1 as a possible D gene (6 bases). The sample in question was peripheral blood, obtained in a trial of Ad26.COV2.S vaccine versus placebo. The receptor was derived from a person between 18 and 59 years old who received the Ad26.COV2.S COVID-19 vaccine or a placebo. The CDR3 DNA is TGTGCCAGCAGTGAAGCCGCCCCGGCCCACAGGGCGGGGAACACTGAAGCTTTCTTT. Translating gives CASSEAAPAHRAGNTEAFF.